Here is one T cell receptor beta chain with its context. Its antigen is not identified. The data were taken from a study of T cells in Graves' hyperthyroidism and ophthalmopathy. Study-level results: The model anticipated ophthalmopathy a median around six months pre-onset.

The CDR3 runs to 16 residues. The V and J ends lost 3 bases and 5 bases respectively, with 18 bases between them. Germline V lookup: CDR1 KGHDR, CDR2 SFDVKD. RNA transcripts served as the template for amplifying TCR beta CDR3 regions. In the first-round RT-PCR of the TCR CDR3, the HTBI primer set was used. MiXCR, run by TCRdb on the multiplex PCR reads, gives a single entry per CDR3 protein. The table shows a few hundred thousand distinct CDR3 sequences, with approximately 44% occurring only once. The J gene is TRBJ2-5, the V gene TRBV24-1; D possibly corresponds to TRBD2 (5 bases). The specimen sequenced was peripheral blood or thyroid tissue (not recorded which). The receptor's source is a woman aged 18-29 years with Graves' hyperthyroidism. The CDR3 sequence is CATSDARRGGWETQYF. The CDR3 coding sequence is TGTGCCACCAGTGATGCCCGACGGGGTGGATGGGAGACCCAGTACTTC.